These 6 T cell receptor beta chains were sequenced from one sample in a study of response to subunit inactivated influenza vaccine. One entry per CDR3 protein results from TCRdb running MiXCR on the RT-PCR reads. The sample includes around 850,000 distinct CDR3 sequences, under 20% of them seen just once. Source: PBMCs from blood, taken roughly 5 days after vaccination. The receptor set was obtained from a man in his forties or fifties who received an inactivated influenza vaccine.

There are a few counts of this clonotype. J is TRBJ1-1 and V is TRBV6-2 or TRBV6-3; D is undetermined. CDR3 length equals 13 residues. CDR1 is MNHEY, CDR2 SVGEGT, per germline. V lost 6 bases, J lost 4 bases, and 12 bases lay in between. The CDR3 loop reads CASRDTARTEAFF. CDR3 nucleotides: TGTGCCAGCAGGGATACAGCGCGCACTGAAGCTTTCTTT.

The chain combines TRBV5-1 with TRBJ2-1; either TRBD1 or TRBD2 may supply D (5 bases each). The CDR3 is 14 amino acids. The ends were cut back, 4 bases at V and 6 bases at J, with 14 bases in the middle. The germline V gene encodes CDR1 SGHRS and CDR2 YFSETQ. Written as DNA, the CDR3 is TGCGCCAGCAGCCGTCCCGGGGCCTCCAATGAGCAGTTCTTC. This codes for CASSRPGASNEQFF.

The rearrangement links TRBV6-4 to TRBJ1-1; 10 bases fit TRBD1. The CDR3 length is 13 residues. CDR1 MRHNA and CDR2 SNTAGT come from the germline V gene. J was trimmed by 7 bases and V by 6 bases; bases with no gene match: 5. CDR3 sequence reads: CASSRDRGSEAFF. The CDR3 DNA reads TGTGCCAGCAGCCGGGACAGGGGCAGTGAAGCTTTCTTT.

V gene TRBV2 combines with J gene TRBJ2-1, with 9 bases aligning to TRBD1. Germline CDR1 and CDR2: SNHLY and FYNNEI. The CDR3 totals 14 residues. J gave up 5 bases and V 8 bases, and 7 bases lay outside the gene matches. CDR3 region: CASELWTGDNEQFF. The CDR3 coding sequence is TGTGCCAGCGAACTTTGGACAGGGGACAATGAGCAGTTCTTC.

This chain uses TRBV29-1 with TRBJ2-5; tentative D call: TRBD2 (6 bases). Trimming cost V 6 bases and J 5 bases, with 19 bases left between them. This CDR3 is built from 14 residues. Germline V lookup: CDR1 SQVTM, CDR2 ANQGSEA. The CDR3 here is CSVRTTRGAETQYF. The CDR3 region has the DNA TGCAGCGTACGTACGACTAGAGGGGCGGAGACCCAGTACTTC.

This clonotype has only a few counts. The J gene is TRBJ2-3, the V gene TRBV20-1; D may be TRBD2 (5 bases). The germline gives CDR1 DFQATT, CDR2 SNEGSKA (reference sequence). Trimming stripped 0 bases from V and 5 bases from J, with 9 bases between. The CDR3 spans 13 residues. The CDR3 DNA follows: TGCAGTGCTAGAGATCGAGGGCAAGATACGCAGTATTTT. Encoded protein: CSARDRGQDTQYF.